This T cell receptor beta chain was identified in a study of T cell responses to AZD1222 COVID-19 vaccine. Study-wide context: Second-dose intervals near 4 or 12 weeks were combined.

Study results and limitations: Across spike, vaccine-associated CD4 TCRs were found, dominant at 160-218 and 743-854. Seropositive status at baseline applied to only six AZD1222 recipients.

With regard to this clone: Its specificity is not known.

The CDR3 extends over 16 amino acids. Between the trimmed V and J ends, which lost 5 bases and 4 bases, there was a span of 17 bases. CDR1 and CDR2 from the germline V gene are SGHVS and FNYEAQ. Assay: immunoSEQ multiplex PCR; the TCRdb copy retains only in-frame clones and omits some. The table includes roughly 150,000 clones, roughly 88% detected once. The sample here was peripheral blood, taken on day 0 of AZD1222 vaccination. The gene calls are TRBV7-6 and TRBJ2-2; tentatively, D is TRBD1 (6 bases). The source is an adult in good health. The CDR3 nucleotides read TGTGCCAGCAGCACCCGGGGCAGGGGAGCCACCGGGGAGCTGTTTTTT. Protein sequence: CASSTRGRGATGELFF.